Presented here are 22 T cell receptor beta chains from one specimen sequenced in a study of blood T cells in healthy people across ages. A second roughly 6 to 12 cycle PCR used barcoded and J-beta primers. In TCRdb, the 5' RACE reads were re-called with MiXCR into one record per CDR3 protein. The sample lists a few hundred thousand distinct CDR3 sequences, over 25% occurring once. The sample was also linked to a second study, of T cells of mothers and their children.

Sequenced sample: blood. The receptors shown here come from a boy under 10 years old in good health.

This clonotype was counted only a few times. This chain links TRBV11-2 with TRBJ1-1; D is undetermined. V was shortened by 5 bases and J by 1 base, with 8 bases between the two germline ends. The CDR3 totals 13 residues. Germline CDR1 is SGHAT and CDR2 is FQNNGV. CDR3 amino acids: CASSLWTNTEAFF. DNA of the CDR3: TGTGCCAGCAGCCTATGGACGAACACTGAAGCTTTCTTT. Full variable domain (outside the CDR3, taken from reference TRBV11-2 and TRBJ1-1): EAGVAQSPRYKIIEKRQSVAFWCNPISGHATLYWYQQILGQGPKLLIQFQNNGVVDDSQLPKDRFSAERLKGVDSTLKIQPAKLEDSAVYLCASSLWTNTEAFFGQGTRLTVV.

The chain recombines TRBV5-1 with TRBJ2-1, with TRBD2 matching 9 bases. V gave up 3 bases and J gave up 8 bases; unmatched junction bases: 15. Per the germline V gene, CDR1 is SGHRS and CDR2 is YFSETQ. The CDR3 is made up of 17 amino acids. CDR3 nucleotide sequence: TGCGCCAGCAGCTGGTCCCTGGTAGCGGGGGTTGGGGATGAGCAGTTCTTC. This codes for CASSWSLVAGVGDEQFF.

This clonotype was found many times. The rearrangement links TRBV9 to TRBJ2-7; a weak D match, TRBD1 (5 bases). Germline values: CDR1 SGDLS, CDR2 YYNGEE. Trimming pared 3 bases from V and 5 bases from J, leaving 12 bases between. This CDR3 is 13 amino acids long. The CDR3 DNA sequence: TGTGCCAGCAGCGAGACAGTAGGCAACGAGCAGTACTTC. Its translation is CASSETVGNEQYF.

This clonotype was seen only a few times. The chain uses TRBV5-1 and TRBJ1-4; maybe TRBD1 (5 bases). The CDR3 has 16 residues. In germline, CDR1 is SGHRS, CDR2 YFSETQ. The germline V and J ends were trimmed by 4 bases and 8 bases, with 21 bases remaining between them. For the CDR3, the DNA is TGCGCCAGCAGCCCGGACGGACACTCCGCGGGAGAAAAACTGTTTTTT. Translated: CASSPDGHSAGEKLFF.

The chain has TRBV13 and TRBJ2-1, with no clear D. The last part of the DNA fits TRBJ2-7 better; the J call may be wrong. The CDR3 spans 15 residues. Per germline, CDR1 PRHDT and CDR2 FYEKMQ (reference sequence). The CDR3 is CASSFTGPPSYEQYF. In DNA form, the CDR3 reads TGTGCCAGCAGCTTTACTGGGCCCCCGTCCTACGAGCAGTACTTC.

In this sample, this clonotype turned up a few times. The rearrangement links TRBV4-2 to TRBJ2-5; D remains unclear. The J call could be wrong; TRBJ2-1 is a better fit for the DNA end. This CDR3 is 15 amino acids long. The V gene's germline CDR1 is LGHNA and CDR2 YNFKEQ. The chain's CDR3 is CASSQEDAGYNEQFF. In DNA, the CDR3 is TGTGCCAGCAGCCAAGAGGACGCCGGTTACAATGAGCAGTTCTTC.

The genes are TRBV9 and TRBJ2-3, with TRBD1 as a possible D gene (5 bases). The germline V gene has CDR1 SGDLS and CDR2 YYNGEE. Trimming cost V 0 bases and J 0 bases, with 8 bases left between them. This CDR3 has 15 amino acids. CDR3 nucleotides: TGTGCCAGCAGCGTAGGACAGCCTAGCACAGATACGCAGTATTTT. This encodes CASSVGQPSTDTQYF.

This clonotype was detected a few times. This chain links TRBV7-2 with TRBJ2-7; D tentatively fits TRBD1 or TRBD2 (5 bases each). Germline CDR1 SGHTA, CDR2 FQGNSA. The CDR3 sequence is 17 residues long. V was pared by 4 bases and J by 3 bases, with 22 bases between. The CDR3 region is CASSYSSGTTEHYEQYF. CDR3 coding DNA: TGTGCCAGCAGCTACTCTTCGGGGACCACCGAACACTACGAGCAGTACTTC.

The chain is built from TRBV29-1 and TRBJ2-1; no reliable D call. V shed 4 bases and J shed 4 bases, with 14 bases lying between them. The CDR3 spans 14 residues. Germline V CDR1 and CDR2: SQVTM, ANQGSEA. CDR3 residues: CSVAPDPNYNEQFF. As DNA, the CDR3 is TGCAGCGTTGCCCCCGACCCGAATTACAATGAGCAGTTCTTC.

This clonotype was seen a single time. The chain carries TRBV20-1 and TRBJ2-5; 8 nucleotides line up with TRBD2. There are 14 residues in the CDR3. The junction had 10 bases not matched to a gene; V was cut back by 6 bases and J by 4 bases. Per the germline V gene, CDR1 is DFQATT and CDR2 is SNEGSKA (reference sequence). CDR3 bases: TGCAGTGCCACTAGCGGAGCCCCCCGAGAGACCCAGTACTTC. This encodes CSATSGAPRETQYF.

Turning to this clonotype: Given a much more abundant clone one base away, this may be a read error. The chain joins TRBV20-1 to TRBJ2-6; D not certain. CDR1 is DFQATT and CDR2 is SNEGSKA in the germline V gene (reference sequence). The CDR3 is 17 amino acids. Trimming pared 2 bases from V and 2 bases from J, leaving 16 bases between. CDR3 region: CSARNPDGSPGANVLTF. CDR3 nucleotides: TGCAGTGCTAGAAACCCGGACGGATCCCCTGGGGCCAACGTCCTGACTTTC.

V usage is TRBV20-1 and J usage is TRBJ2-1; 12 bases agree with TRBD2. J gave up 10 bases and V 3 bases, and 10 bases lay outside the gene matches. The germline V gene has CDR1 DFQATT and CDR2 SNEGSKA (reference sequence). CDR3 length: 15 residues. The CDR3 region has the DNA TGCAGTGCTAGCCAGGGACTAGCGGGTGCAAGGGAGCAGTTCTTC. Translation gives CSASQGLAGAREQFF.

This clonotype was observed once. This chain connects TRBV7-3 to TRBJ1-1; the D is unclear. Germline CDR1 SGHTA, CDR2 FQGTGA. The CDR3 length is 14 residues. V lost 5 bases, J lost 1 base, and 11 bases lay in between. The CDR3 region is CASSLSRENTEAFF. In DNA form, the CDR3 reads TGTGCCAGCAGCCTGTCGAGGGAGAACACTGAAGCTTTCTTT.

The rearrangement uses TRBV6-5 and TRBJ1-3; weak D call: TRBD1 (5 bases). The CDR3 is made up of 15 amino acids. Germline loops: CDR1 MNHEY, CDR2 SVGAGI. Trimming stripped 2 bases from V and 0 bases from J, with 8 bases between. CDR3 nucleotide sequence: TGTGCCAGCAGTTACCGACAGTTCTCTGGAAACACCATATATTTT. This sequence encodes CASSYRQFSGNTIYF.

This clonotype has only a few counts. The V and J genes are TRBV4-1 and TRBJ2-5, with D perhaps TRBD1 or TRBD2 (5 bases each). The tail of the sequence fits TRBJ2-1 better, so the J call may be wrong. Germline V gene sequence: CDR1 MGHRA, CDR2 YSYEKL. CDR3 length: 19 residues. CDR3 sequence: CASSQGSSVSGGWNNEQFF. The CDR3, as DNA: TGCGCCAGCAGCCAAGGATCGTCCGTAAGTGGGGGTTGGAACAATGAGCAGTTCTTC.

This clonotype was found a few times. The rearrangement uses TRBV20-1 and TRBJ2-1, with 10 bases matching TRBD2. The CDR3 runs 15 residues. With 5 bases clipped from V and 7 bases from J, the junction kept 11 bases outside the gene matches. Germline V gives CDR1 DFQATT, CDR2 SNEGSKA (reference sequence). The CDR3 DNA reads as TGCAGTGCTGGCCGGTCTAGCGGGAGTCGGAATGAGCAGTTCTTC. The encoded protein is CSAGRSSGSRNEQFF.

The V and J genes are TRBV7-2 and TRBJ1-5; D remains unclear. Trimming pared 1 base from V and 3 bases from J, leaving 13 bases between. The CDR3 is 16 residues long. Germline CDR1 reads SGHTA; CDR2 reads FQGNSA. Here the CDR3 reads CASSLESVFDNQPQHF. Here the CDR3 DNA reads TGTGCCAGCAGCTTAGAGTCGGTTTTCGACAATCAGCCCCAGCATTTT.

The chain recombines TRBV29-1 with TRBJ1-1; 7 bases agree with TRBD1. This CDR3 spans 13 amino acids. Germline-derived CDR1 and CDR2 are SQVTM and ANQGSEA. Unmatched junction bases numbered 4, after V lost 5 bases and J lost 1 base. As DNA, the CDR3 is TGCAGCGTTCACAGGGACAGGAACACTGAAGCTTTCTTT. Translated, it gives CSVHRDRNTEAFF.

The rearrangement uses TRBV5-4 and TRBJ1-1; no reliable D call. The V end lost 1 base, the J end lost 1 base, and 8 bases lay between the germline ends. The germline gives CDR1 SGHNT, CDR2 YYREEE (reference sequence). The CDR3 consists of 14 residues. As DNA, the CDR3 is TGTGCCAGCAGCTTGTGGGCATCGAACACTGAAGCTTTCTTT. Its translation: CASSLWASNTEAFF.

DNA of the CDR3: TGTGCCAGCAGCTTAGAATGGATGAGCAATCAGCCCCAGCATTTT. Translation: CASSLEWMSNQPQHF. This sequence joins TRBV7-2 and TRBJ1-5; D unclear. Trimming stripped 1 base from V and 1 base from J, with 8 bases between. Looked up from germline, CDR1 is SGHTA and CDR2 is FQGNSA. This CDR3 is built from 15 residues.

This clonotype turned up a few times. The genes are TRBV7-2 and TRBJ2-7; 7 positions agree with TRBD2. This CDR3 region has 13 residues. The V gene end was trimmed by 4 bases and the J gene end by 2 bases; junction bases not matched to a gene: 2. Germline V gene data show CDR1 as SGHTA and CDR2 as FQGNSA. CDR3 nucleotides: TGTGCCAGCAGCTGGGGACTAACCTACGAGCAGTACTTC. It is translated as CASSWGLTYEQYF. Looking up the rest from reference TRBV7-2 and TRBJ2-7 gives the full variable domain: GAGVSQSPSNKVTEKGKDVELRCDPISGHTALYWYRQSLGQGLEFLIYFQGNSAPDKSGLPSDRFSAERTGGSVSTLTIQRTQQEDSAVYLCASSWGLTYEQYFGPGTRLTVT.

In its sample, this clonotype was seen a few times. V gene TRBV27 combines with J gene TRBJ2-1, with TRBD2 identical over 8 bases. In germline, CDR1 is MNHEY, CDR2 SMNVEV (reference sequence). Losses at the gene ends were 5 bases for V and 8 bases for J; bases not matched to a gene: 14. The CDR3 has 16 amino acids. The CDR3 DNA sequence: TGTGCCAGCAGTCGGATCGGGACTAGTGGTTCCTATGAGCAGTTCTTC. It is translated as CASSRIGTSGSYEQFF.